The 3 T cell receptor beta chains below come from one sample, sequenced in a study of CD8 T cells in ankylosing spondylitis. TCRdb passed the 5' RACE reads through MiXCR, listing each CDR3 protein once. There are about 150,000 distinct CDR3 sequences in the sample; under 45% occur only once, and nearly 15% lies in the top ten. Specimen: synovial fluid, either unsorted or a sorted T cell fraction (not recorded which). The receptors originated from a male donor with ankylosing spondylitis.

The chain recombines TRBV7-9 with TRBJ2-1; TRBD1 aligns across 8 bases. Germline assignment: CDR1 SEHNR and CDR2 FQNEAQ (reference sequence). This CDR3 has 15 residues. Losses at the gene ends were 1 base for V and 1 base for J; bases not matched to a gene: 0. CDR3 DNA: TGTGCCAGCAGCTTAGGGACAGGGTCCTACAATGAGCAGTTCTTC. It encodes CASSLGTGSYNEQFF.

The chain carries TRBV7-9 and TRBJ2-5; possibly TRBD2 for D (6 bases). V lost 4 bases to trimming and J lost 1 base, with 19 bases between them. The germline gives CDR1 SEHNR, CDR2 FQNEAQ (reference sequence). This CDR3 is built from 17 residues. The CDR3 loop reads CASSSPLDYLGQETQYF. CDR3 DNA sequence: TGTGCCAGCAGCTCTCCCTTGGACTATTTGGGCCAAGAGACCCAGTACTTC.

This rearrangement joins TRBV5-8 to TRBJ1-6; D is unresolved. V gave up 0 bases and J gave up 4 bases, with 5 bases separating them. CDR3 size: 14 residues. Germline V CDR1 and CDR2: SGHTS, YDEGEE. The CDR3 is CASSLGSYNSPLHF. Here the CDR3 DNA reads TGTGCCAGCAGCTTGGGGAGTTATAATTCACCCCTCCACTTT. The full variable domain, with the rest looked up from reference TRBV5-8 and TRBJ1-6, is EAGVTQSPTHLIKTRGQQATLRCSPISGHTSVYWYQQALGLGLQFLLWYDEGEERNRGNFPPRFSGRQFPNYSSELNVNALELEDSALYLCASSLGSYNSPLHFGNGTRLTVT.